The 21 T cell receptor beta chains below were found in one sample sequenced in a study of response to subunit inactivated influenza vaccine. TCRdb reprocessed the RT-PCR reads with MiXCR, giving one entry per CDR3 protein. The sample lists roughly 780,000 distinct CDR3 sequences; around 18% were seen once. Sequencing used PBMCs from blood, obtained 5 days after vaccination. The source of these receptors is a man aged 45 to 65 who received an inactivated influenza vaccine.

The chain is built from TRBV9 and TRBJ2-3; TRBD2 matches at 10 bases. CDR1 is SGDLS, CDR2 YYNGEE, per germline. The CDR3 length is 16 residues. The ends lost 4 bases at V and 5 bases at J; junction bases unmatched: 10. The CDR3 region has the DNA TGTGCCAGCAGCCTCCCTCGGGGACTAGCGATAGATACGCAGTATTTT. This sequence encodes CASSLPRGLAIDTQYF.

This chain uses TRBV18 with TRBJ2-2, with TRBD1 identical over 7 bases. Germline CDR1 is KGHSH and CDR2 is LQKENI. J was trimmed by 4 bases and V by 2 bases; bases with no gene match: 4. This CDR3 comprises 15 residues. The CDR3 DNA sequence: TGTGCCAGCTCACCAGAAGACAGGGCCACCGGGGAGCTGTTTTTT. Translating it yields CASSPEDRATGELFF.

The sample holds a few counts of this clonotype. CDR3 in amino acids: CASSLIGQGFYEQYF. In nucleotides, the CDR3 is TGTGCCAGCAGTTTAATAGGACAGGGGTTTTACGAGCAGTACTTC. V and J are TRBV12-3 or TRBV12-4 and TRBJ2-7, with 9 positions matching TRBD1. Trimming cost V 2 bases and J 4 bases; bases outside gene matches: 6. The CDR3 runs to 15 residues.

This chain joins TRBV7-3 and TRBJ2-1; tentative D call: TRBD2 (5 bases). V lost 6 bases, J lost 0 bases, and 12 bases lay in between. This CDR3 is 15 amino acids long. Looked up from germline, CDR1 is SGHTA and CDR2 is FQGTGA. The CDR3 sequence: CASRADSSSYNEQFF. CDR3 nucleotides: TGTGCCAGCAGAGCGGACTCTAGCTCCTACAATGAGCAGTTCTTC.

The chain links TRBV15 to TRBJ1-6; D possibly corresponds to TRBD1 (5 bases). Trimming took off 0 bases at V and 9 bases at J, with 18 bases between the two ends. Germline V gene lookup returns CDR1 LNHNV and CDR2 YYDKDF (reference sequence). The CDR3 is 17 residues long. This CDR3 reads CATSRDGPVGGFSPLHF. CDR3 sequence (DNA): TGTGCCACCAGCAGAGATGGGCCGGTTGGGGGTTTTTCACCCCTCCACTTT.

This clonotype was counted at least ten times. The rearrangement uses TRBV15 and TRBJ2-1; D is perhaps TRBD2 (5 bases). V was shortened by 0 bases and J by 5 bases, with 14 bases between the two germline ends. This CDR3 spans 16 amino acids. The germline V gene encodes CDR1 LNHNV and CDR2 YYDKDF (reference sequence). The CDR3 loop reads CATSRDGVAQNNEQFF. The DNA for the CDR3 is TGTGCCACCAGCAGAGATGGGGTAGCGCAGAACAATGAGCAGTTCTTC.

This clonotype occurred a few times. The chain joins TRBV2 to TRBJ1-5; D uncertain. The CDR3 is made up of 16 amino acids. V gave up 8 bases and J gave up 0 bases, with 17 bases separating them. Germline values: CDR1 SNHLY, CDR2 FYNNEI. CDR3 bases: TGTGCCAGCTCCATGGGAGGAGGGTATAGCAATCAGCCCCAGCATTTT. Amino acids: CASSMGGGYSNQPQHF.

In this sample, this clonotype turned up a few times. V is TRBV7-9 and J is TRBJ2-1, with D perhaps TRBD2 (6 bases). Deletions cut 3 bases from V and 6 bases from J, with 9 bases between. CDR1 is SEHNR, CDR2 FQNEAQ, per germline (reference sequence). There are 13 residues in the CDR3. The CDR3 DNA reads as TGTGCCAGCAGCTTTGGCGGGGCCAATGAGCAGTTCTTC. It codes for CASSFGGANEQFF.

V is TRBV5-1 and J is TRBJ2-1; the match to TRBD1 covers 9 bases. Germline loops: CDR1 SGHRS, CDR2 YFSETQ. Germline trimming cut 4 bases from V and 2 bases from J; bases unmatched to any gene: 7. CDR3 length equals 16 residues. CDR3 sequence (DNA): TGCGCCAGCAGCCCCAGGACAGGGGAAACCTACAATGAGCAGTTCTTC. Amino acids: CASSPRTGETYNEQFF. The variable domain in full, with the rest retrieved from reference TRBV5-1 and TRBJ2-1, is KAGVTQTPRYLIKTRGQQVTLSCSPISGHRSVSWYQQTPGQGLQFLFEYFSETQRNKGNFPGRFSGRQFSNSRSEMNVSTLELGDSALYLCASSPRTGETYNEQFFGPGTRLTVL.

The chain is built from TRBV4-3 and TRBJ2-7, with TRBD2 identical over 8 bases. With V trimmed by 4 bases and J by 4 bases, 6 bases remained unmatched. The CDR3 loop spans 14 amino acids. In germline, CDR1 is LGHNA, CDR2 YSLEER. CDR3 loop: CASSPSSGGYEQYF. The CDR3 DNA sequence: TGCGCCAGCAGCCCTTCCAGCGGGGGTTACGAGCAGTACTTC.

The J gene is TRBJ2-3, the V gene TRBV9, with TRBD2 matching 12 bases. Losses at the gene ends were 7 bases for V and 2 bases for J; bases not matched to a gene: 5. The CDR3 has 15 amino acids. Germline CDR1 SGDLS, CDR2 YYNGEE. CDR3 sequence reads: CASGGLAGFTDTQYF. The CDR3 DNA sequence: TGTGCCAGCGGAGGACTAGCGGGGTTCACAGATACGCAGTATTTT.

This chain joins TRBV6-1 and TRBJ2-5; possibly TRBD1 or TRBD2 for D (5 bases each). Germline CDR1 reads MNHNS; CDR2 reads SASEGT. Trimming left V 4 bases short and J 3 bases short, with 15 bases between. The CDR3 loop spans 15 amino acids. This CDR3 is CASSASGGSEETQYF. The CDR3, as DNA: TGTGCCAGCAGTGCGTCTGGGGGTTCCGAAGAGACCCAGTACTTC.

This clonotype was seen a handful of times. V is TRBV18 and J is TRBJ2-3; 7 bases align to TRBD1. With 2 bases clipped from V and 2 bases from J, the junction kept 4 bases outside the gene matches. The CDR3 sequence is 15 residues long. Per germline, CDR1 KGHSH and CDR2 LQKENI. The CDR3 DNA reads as TGTGCCAGCTCACCAACCGGGACAGCCACAGATACGCAGTATTTT. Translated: CASSPTGTATDTQYF.

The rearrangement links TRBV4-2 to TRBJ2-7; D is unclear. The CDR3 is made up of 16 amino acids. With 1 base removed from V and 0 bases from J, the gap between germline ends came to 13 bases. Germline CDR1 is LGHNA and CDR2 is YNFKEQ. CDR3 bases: TGTGCCAGCAGCCAAGTCTTGGCGGCCGGCTCCTACGAGCAGTACTTC. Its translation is CASSQVLAAGSYEQYF.

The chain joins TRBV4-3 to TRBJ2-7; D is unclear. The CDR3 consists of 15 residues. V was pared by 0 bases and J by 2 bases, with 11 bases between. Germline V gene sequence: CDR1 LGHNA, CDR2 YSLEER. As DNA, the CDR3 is TGCGCCAGCAGCCAAGATAAGGTCATCCCCTACGAGCAGTACTTC. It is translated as CASSQDKVIPYEQYF.

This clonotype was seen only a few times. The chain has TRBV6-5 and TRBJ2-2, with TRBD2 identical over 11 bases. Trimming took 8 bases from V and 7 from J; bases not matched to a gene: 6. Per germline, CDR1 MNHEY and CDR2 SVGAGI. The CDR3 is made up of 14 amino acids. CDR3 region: CASGTLAGGGELFF. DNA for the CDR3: TGTGCCAGCGGTACTCTAGCGGGAGGCGGGGAGCTGTTTTTT.

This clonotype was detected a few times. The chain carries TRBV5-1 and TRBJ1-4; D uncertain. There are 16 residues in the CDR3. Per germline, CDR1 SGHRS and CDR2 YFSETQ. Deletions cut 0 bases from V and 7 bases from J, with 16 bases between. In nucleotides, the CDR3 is TGCGCCAGCAGCTTGGAGCGTAGCAGCCGCGGTGAAAAACTGTTTTTT. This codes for CASSLERSSRGEKLFF.

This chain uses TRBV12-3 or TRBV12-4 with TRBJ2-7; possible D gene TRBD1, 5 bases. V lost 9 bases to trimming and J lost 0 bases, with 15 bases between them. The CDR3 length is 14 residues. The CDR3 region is CASQSLGHSYEQYF. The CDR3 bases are TGTGCCAGTCAAAGTCTGGGGCACTCCTACGAGCAGTACTTC.

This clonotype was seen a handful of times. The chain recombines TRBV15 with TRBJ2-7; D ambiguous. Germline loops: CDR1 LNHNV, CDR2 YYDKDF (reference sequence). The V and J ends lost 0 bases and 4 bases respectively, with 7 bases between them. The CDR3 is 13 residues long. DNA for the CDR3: TGTGCCACCAGCAGAGATCTGGAGTACGAGCAGTACTTC. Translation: CATSRDLEYEQYF.

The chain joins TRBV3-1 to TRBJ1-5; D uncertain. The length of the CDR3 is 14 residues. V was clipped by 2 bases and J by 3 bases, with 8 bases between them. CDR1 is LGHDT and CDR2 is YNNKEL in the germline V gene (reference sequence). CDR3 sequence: CASSQMGFNQPQHF. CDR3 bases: TGTGCCAGCAGCCAAATGGGGTTCAATCAGCCCCAGCATTTT.

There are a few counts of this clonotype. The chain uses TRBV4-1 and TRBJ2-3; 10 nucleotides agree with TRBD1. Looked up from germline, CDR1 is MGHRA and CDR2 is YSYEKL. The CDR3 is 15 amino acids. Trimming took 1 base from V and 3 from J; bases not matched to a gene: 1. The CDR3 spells CASSQGQGATDTQYF. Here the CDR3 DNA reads TGCGCCAGCAGCCAAGGACAGGGGGCGACAGATACGCAGTATTTT.